Shown below are 27 T cell receptor beta chains from a single sample sequenced in a study of T-cell memory formation after mild COVID-19. MiXCR, applied by TCRdb to the 5' RACE reads, yields one record per CDR3 protein. The data contain 470,000 or so distinct CDR3 sequences, nearly 25% of them singletons. The source material was PBMCs or a T cell subset sorted from them (not recorded which). Every receptor here comes from an adult woman who had mild COVID-19 (a few samples of this study predate the infection). Cell type and time point are not known.

This clonotype was seen a handful of times. The chain recombines TRBV19 with TRBJ1-1; possible D gene TRBD1, 5 bases. Germline CDR1 reads LNHDA; CDR2 reads SQIVND (reference sequence). This CDR3 region has 13 residues. The V end was cut by 7 bases, the J end by 2 bases, with 11 bases between. CDR3 DNA sequence: TGTGCCAGTACCGACAGAATAAACACTGAAGCTTTCTTT. Protein: CASTDRINTEAFF.

A few counts support this clonotype. This chain joins TRBV12-3 or TRBV12-4 and TRBJ2-1; 9 nucleotides agree with TRBD1. The CDR3 extends over 18 amino acids. V lost 0 bases, J lost 8 bases, and 14 bases stayed unmatched. The CDR3 DNA sequence: TGTGCCAGCAGTTTAGCGATCCCCCGGGACAGGGAAGATCATGAGCAGTTCTTC. Its translation: CASSLAIPRDREDHEQFF.

The V and J genes are TRBV6-5 and TRBJ2-3, with TRBD2 identical over 7 bases. With V trimmed by 6 bases and J by 7 bases, 16 bases remained unmatched. CDR3 length: 16 amino acids. The germline V gene has CDR1 MNHEY and CDR2 SVGAGI. DNA for the CDR3: TGTGCCAGCAGCCCTCTAGCGACCGGGGGGTATTATACGCAGTATTTT. Its protein is CASSPLATGGYYTQYF.

This chain connects TRBV7-6 to TRBJ2-1; 16 bases match TRBD2. Germline V lookup: CDR1 SGHVS, CDR2 FNYEAQ. The V and J ends lost 3 bases and 10 bases, in that order; junction bases with no gene match: 3. This CDR3 is built from 15 residues. The CDR3 bases are TGTGCCAGCAGCTTGGGGACTAGCGGGAGGGACGAGCAGTTCTTC. Protein: CASSLGTSGRDEQFF. The variable domain in full, completed from reference TRBV7-6 and TRBJ2-1, reads GAGVSQSPRYKVTKRGQDVALRCDPISGHVSLYWYRQALGQGPEFLTYFNYEAQQDKSGLPNDRFSAERPEGSISTLTIQRTEQRDSAMYRCASSLGTSGRDEQFFGPGTRLTVL.

CDR3 loop: CASSLGARGYQPQHF. Here the CDR3 DNA reads TGTGCCAGCAGTTTAGGTGCCAGGGGATACCAGCCCCAGCATTTT. V is TRBV12-3 or TRBV12-4 and J is TRBJ1-5; D might be TRBD1 (6 bases). V was pared by 1 base and J by 7 bases, with 14 bases between. The CDR3 totals 15 residues.

This chain uses TRBV29-1 with TRBJ1-4; D unresolved. V was shortened by 3 bases and J by 4 bases, with 6 bases between the two germline ends. The CDR3 runs 12 residues. Germline V gene sequence: CDR1 SQVTM, CDR2 ANQGSEA. The CDR3, as DNA: TGCAGCGTTGAGGGAATTAATGAAAAACTGTTTTTT. Its protein product is CSVEGINEKLFF. Full variable domain (missing parts from reference TRBV29-1 and TRBJ1-4): SAVISQKPSRDICQRGTSLTIQCQVDSQVTMMFWYRQQPGQSLTLIATANQGSEATYESGFVIDKFPISRPNLTFSTLTVSNMSPEDSSIYLCSVEGINEKLFFGSGTQLSVL.

This clonotype occurred a few times. This chain joins TRBV6-2 or TRBV6-3 and TRBJ2-7; D call uncertain. The V end was cut by 7 bases, the J end by 8 bases, with 15 bases between. Germline V gene sequence: CDR1 MNHEY, CDR2 SVGEGT. This CDR3 has 12 residues. The CDR3 sequence is CASNAVGRKQYF. In DNA form, the CDR3 reads TGTGCCAGCAACGCGGTGGGTCGCAAGCAGTACTTC.

V gene TRBV27 combines with J gene TRBJ1-2; D remains ambiguous. CDR1 is MNHEY and CDR2 is SMNVEV in the germline V gene (reference sequence). The V end was cut by 5 bases, the J end by 1 base, with 8 bases between. The CDR3 is 13 amino acids. This CDR3 is CASSPQNNYGYTF. In nucleotides, the CDR3 is TGTGCCAGCAGTCCGCAAAATAACTATGGCTACACCTTC.

This clonotype occurred a few times. This rearrangement joins TRBV29-1 to TRBJ2-7; either TRBD1 or TRBD2 may fit D (5 bases each). In germline, CDR1 is SQVTM, CDR2 ANQGSEA. V dropped 4 bases and J dropped 6 bases, with 16 bases sitting between them. This CDR3 is built from 13 residues. CDR3 protein: CSVAGASSREQYF. The CDR3, as DNA: TGCAGCGTTGCCGGGGCCTCCTCCCGCGAGCAGTACTTC.

The table lists this clonotype with a few counts. V and J are TRBV5-1 and TRBJ2-3, with TRBD2 as a possible D gene (6 bases). Germline V gene lookup returns CDR1 SGHRS and CDR2 YFSETQ. This CDR3 has 15 residues. Trimming took 4 bases from V and 0 from J, leaving 12 bases between them. Written as DNA, the CDR3 is TGCGCCAGCAGCGCCCTAGCGAGAAGCACAGATACGCAGTATTTT. Protein: CASSALARSTDTQYF.

This clonotype was seen only a few times. The rearrangement uses TRBV3-1 and TRBJ2-5; TRBD2 might be the D (5 bases). V gave up 2 bases and J gave up 5 bases, with 15 bases separating them. Germline values: CDR1 LGHDT, CDR2 YNNKEL (reference sequence). This CDR3 has 15 residues. CDR3 DNA sequence: TGTGCCAGCAGCCAATCCCCGGGGTCCGGCGAGACCCAGTACTTC. The encoded protein is CASSQSPGSGETQYF.

The sample holds one count of this clonotype. The chain is built from TRBV18 and TRBJ1-5; D call uncertain. Trimming removed 2 bases at V and 0 bases at J, with 8 bases between. CDR3 length: 15 amino acids. Looked up from germline, CDR1 is KGHSH and CDR2 is LQKENI. Written as DNA, the CDR3 is TGTGCCAGCTCACCAGGGATAAATAGCAATCAGCCCCAGCATTTT. It specifies CASSPGINSNQPQHF. The full variable domain, completed using reference TRBV18 and TRBJ1-5, is NAGVMQNPRHLVRRRGQEARLRCSPMKGHSHVYWYRQLPEEGLKFMVYLQKENIIDESGMPKERFSAEFPKEGPSILRIQQVVRGDSAAYFCASSPGINSNQPQHFGDGTRLSIL.

The V and J genes are TRBV24-1 and TRBJ1-5, with TRBD1 identical over 7 bases. The CDR3 consists of 15 residues. The germline CDR1 and CDR2 sequences are KGHDR and SFDVKD. J lost 2 bases, V lost 7 bases, and 7 bases had no gene match. CDR3 region: CATSEGAVGNQPQHF. The CDR3 nucleotides are TGTGCCACCAGCGAGGGGGCGGTGGGCAATCAGCCCCAGCATTTT.

V usage is TRBV24-1 and J usage is TRBJ2-5; D is unclear. Germline V gene data show CDR1 as KGHDR and CDR2 as SFDVKD. The CDR3 loop spans 12 amino acids. Trimming cost V 6 bases and J 2 bases, with 6 bases left between them. CDR3 DNA: TGTGCCACCAGTTCCCTTCAAGAGACCCAGTACTTC. Its protein product is CATSSLQETQYF.

This clonotype was observed a few times. This chain joins TRBV7-9 and TRBJ2-1; maybe TRBD2 (5 bases). Germline CDR1 reads SEHNR; CDR2 reads FQNEAQ (reference sequence). Deletions cut 5 bases from V and 5 bases from J, with 13 bases between. CDR3 length: 14 amino acids. CDR3 protein: CASSQPGLNNEQFF. CDR3 nucleotide sequence: TGTGCCAGCAGCCAACCCGGACTCAACAATGAGCAGTTCTTC.

V gene TRBV4-1 combines with J gene TRBJ2-5; TRBD1 matches at 7 bases. V dropped 1 base and J dropped 4; count of bases not matched to a gene: 3. The CDR3 totals 14 residues. CDR1 and CDR2 (germline): MGHRA, YSYEKL. DNA of the CDR3: TGCGCCAGCAGCCAAGTAGGGGGCTTAGAGACCCAGTACTTC. Amino acids: CASSQVGGLETQYF.

The chain joins TRBV7-2 to TRBJ2-7; 11 nucleotides align to TRBD2. Germline-derived CDR1 and CDR2 are SGHTA and FQGNSA. V lost 0 bases, J lost 6 bases, and 7 bases stayed unmatched. The length of the CDR3 is 16 residues. The CDR3 loop reads CASSLAPLAGVSEQYF. The CDR3 region has the DNA TGTGCCAGCAGCTTAGCCCCACTAGCGGGAGTCTCCGAGCAGTACTTC.

The chain carries TRBV5-6 and TRBJ2-5; 9 bases match TRBD2. The CDR3 totals 15 residues. V shed 0 bases and J 2 bases; nucleotides not matched to a gene: 2. In germline, CDR1 is SGHDT, CDR2 YYEEEE. CDR3 DNA sequence: TGTGCCAGCAGCTTGGTAGCGGGAGAGCAAGAGACCCAGTACTTC. Its translation: CASSLVAGEQETQYF.

In this sample, this clonotype turned up a few times. This chain joins TRBV9 and TRBJ2-5, with 7 bases lining up with TRBD1. The germline V gene has CDR1 SGDLS and CDR2 YYNGEE. V trimming: 3 bases; J trimming: 3 bases; junction bases outside the gene matches: 8. The CDR3 has 15 amino acids. CDR3 in amino acids: CASSATGTVKETQYF. The CDR3 nucleotides are TGTGCCAGCAGCGCCACCGGGACAGTCAAAGAGACCCAGTACTTC.

CDR3 nucleotide sequence: TGCGCCAGCAGCTTGGGGGACCAGGGTACAATTTCGAACACTGAAGCTTTCTTT. Protein product: CASSLGDQGTISNTEAFF. The chain uses TRBV5-1 and TRBJ1-1, with a tentative D call TRBD1 (5 bases). This CDR3 comprises 18 residues. In germline, CDR1 is SGHRS, CDR2 YFSETQ. V was pared by 0 bases and J by 1 base, with 19 bases between.

This clonotype was seen more than once but under ten times. This chain links TRBV12-3 or TRBV12-4 with TRBJ2-5; possible D gene TRBD2, 7 bases. Trimming stripped 3 bases from V and 5 bases from J, with 13 bases between. CDR3 length: 14 amino acids. CDR3 in amino acids: CASSLLRGRETQYF. The DNA for the CDR3 is TGTGCCAGCAGTTTGCTGCGGGGGCGGGAGACCCAGTACTTC.

This clonotype occurred a few times. V and J are TRBV10-3 and TRBJ1-2; no clear D gene. The CDR3 runs to 13 residues. V dropped 6 bases and J dropped 2 bases, with 10 bases sitting between them. Per the germline V gene, CDR1 is ENHRY and CDR2 is SYGVKD. CDR3 nucleotides: TGTGCCATCAGCACGACTTACAACTATGGCTACACCTTC. This gives the protein CAISTTYNYGYTF.

This clonotype came up a few times. The rearrangement links TRBV20-1 to TRBJ1-1, with a possible D match to TRBD1 (6 bases). V lost 3 bases to trimming and J lost 8 bases, with 13 bases between them. The CDR3 length is 12 residues. The germline gives CDR1 DFQATT, CDR2 SNEGSKA (reference sequence). The CDR3 DNA reads as TGCAGTGCTAGCCGAGGGGGAGGGGAAGCTTTCTTT. It encodes CSASRGGGEAFF.

The gene calls are TRBV2 and TRBJ2-1; 10 nucleotides agree with TRBD2. CDR3 length: 15 amino acids. The J segment lost 5 bases and the V segment lost 6 bases, leaving 7 bases of the junction unmatched. CDR1 is SNHLY and CDR2 is FYNNEI in the germline V gene. The CDR3 loop reads CASRGSSGGNNEQFF. CDR3 coding DNA: TGTGCCAGCAGGGGATCTAGCGGGGGTAACAATGAGCAGTTCTTC.

The chain recombines TRBV20-1 with TRBJ1-2; TRBD1 matches 8 bases. J was trimmed by 8 bases and V by 6 bases; bases with no gene match: 5. The CDR3 totals 11 residues. The germline CDR1 and CDR2 sequences are DFQATT and SNEGSKA (reference sequence). CDR3 bases: TGCAGTGCGGGACAGGTGAGCGGCTACACCTTC. Protein: CSAGQVSGYTF.

The genes are TRBV27 and TRBJ1-1; perhaps TRBD1 as D (6 bases). The CDR3 is made up of 12 amino acids. The ends were cut back, 9 bases at V and 6 bases at J, with 14 bases in the middle. CDR1 is MNHEY, CDR2 SMNVEV, per germline (reference sequence). The CDR3 sequence: CASSTGFSEAFF. In nucleotides, the CDR3 is TGTGCCAGTTCTACAGGGTTTTCTGAAGCTTTCTTT.

This clonotype was observed a handful of times. This chain links TRBV7-9 with TRBJ2-7; maybe TRBD2 (5 bases). Germline CDR1 and CDR2: SEHNR and FQNEAQ (reference sequence). The V gene lost 2 bases and the J gene lost 4 bases, with 9 bases spanning the gap. This CDR3 region has 13 residues. The CDR3 DNA is TGTGCCAGCAGCTTATCCGGGAATTACGAGCAGTACTTC. Translated: CASSLSGNYEQYF. The complete variable domain, with remaining parts taken from reference TRBV7-9 and TRBJ2-7, reads DTGVSQNPRHKITKRGQNVTFRCDPISEHNRLYWYRQTLGQGPEFLTYFQNEAQLEKSRLLSDRFSAERPKGSFSTLEIQRTEQGDSAMYLCASSLSGNYEQYFGPGTRLTVT.